This TCR beta chain was sequenced in a study of read filtering for tumor transcriptome and immune sequencing. The CDR3 totals 15 residues. V shed 5 bases, J shed 5 bases, and the junction held 6 bases outside the gene matches. CDR1 is SGHRS, CDR2 YFSETQ, per germline. This clonotype was counted at least ten times. The library was built from 400 to 500 ng RNA with molecular barcoded adaptors for alpha/delta and beta/gamma chains. A single record per CDR3 protein comes from TCRdb applying MiXCR to the reads. The table has approximately 65,000 distinct CDR3 sequences, approximately 14% seen once; the top ten hold 40% to 55%.

The chain recombines TRBV5-1 with TRBJ2-1, with TRBD2 matching over 11 bases. The sequenced sample was a population of CD138-negative cells sorted from bone marrow. The clonotype was recovered from a donor at least 40 years old with multiple myeloma. Here the CDR3 reads CASRRGLAVNNEQFF. The DNA for the CDR3 is TGCGCCAGCAGACGGGGACTAGCGGTCAACAATGAGCAGTTCTTC. Complete variable domain (other parts from reference TRBV5-1 and TRBJ2-1): KAGVTQTPRYLIKTRGQQVTLSCSPISGHRSVSWYQQTPGQGLQFLFEYFSETQRNKGNFPGRFSGRQFSNSRSEMNVSTLELGDSALYLCASRRGLAVNNEQFFGPGTRLTVL.